The 21 T cell receptor beta chains below come from one sample, sequenced in a study of neurological immune-mediated disorders. TCRdb independently ran MiXCR on the 5' RACE reads; one entry per CDR3 protein. The sample has 40,000 or so distinct CDR3 sequences, 2.5% seen once. Sequencing was done on a sample of PBMCs. These receptors all come from a man aged 50-60 years with multiple sclerosis.

This clonotype was seen repeatedly, ten times or more. The rearrangement joins TRBV2 to TRBJ2-7; D unclear. The V end was cut by 4 bases, the J end by 7 bases, with 11 bases between. The germline V gene has CDR1 SNHLY and CDR2 FYNNEI. The CDR3 covers 12 residues. CDR3 nucleotide sequence: TGTGCCAGCAGTGTAGTGGAGATGGAGCAGTACTTC. Translation gives CASSVVEMEQYF.

This clonotype was seen at least ten times. The chain joins TRBV6-6 to TRBJ1-2, with D hard to call. CDR3 length equals 11 residues. With 6 bases removed from V and 5 bases from J, the gap between germline ends came to 7 bases. Germline V CDR1 and CDR2: MNHNY, SVGAGI (reference sequence). The CDR3 here is CASSRLYGYTF. The CDR3 DNA reads TGTGCCAGCAGCCGCTTGTATGGCTACACCTTC.

This clonotype was seen at least ten times. The genes are TRBV29-1 and TRBJ2-7; no reliable D call. Trimming removed 4 bases from V and 2 bases from J, with 9 bases in between. This CDR3 contains 12 residues. Germline V gene lookup returns CDR1 SQVTM and CDR2 ANQGSEA. The CDR3, as DNA: TGCAGCGTTGCTGGCAGAACCTACGAGCAGTACTTC. Its translation is CSVAGRTYEQYF.

In this sample, this clonotype turned up many times. V gene TRBV2 combines with J gene TRBJ2-7, with D possibly matching TRBD2 (5 bases). The germline V and J ends were trimmed by 7 bases and 0 bases, with 10 bases remaining between them. Germline-derived CDR1 and CDR2 are SNHLY and FYNNEI. The length of the CDR3 is 13 residues. The CDR3 reads CASMVGSSYEQYF. The CDR3, as DNA: TGTGCCAGCATGGTGGGGAGCTCCTACGAGCAGTACTTC.

This clonotype was counted at least ten times. The V gene is TRBV20-1, the J gene TRBJ2-7; D is undetermined. This CDR3 comprises 12 residues. The V end was cut by 6 bases, the J end by 6 bases, with 15 bases between. The germline V gene has CDR1 DFQATT and CDR2 SNEGSKA (reference sequence). The CDR3 region is CSALDPPSEQYF. DNA of the CDR3: TGCAGTGCCCTGGACCCACCAAGCGAGCAGTACTTC.

This clonotype has at least ten counts. J is TRBJ1-5 and V is TRBV20-1; D uncertain. Germline loops: CDR1 DFQATT, CDR2 SNEGSKA (reference sequence). This CDR3 spans 12 amino acids. Written as DNA, the CDR3 is TGCAGGGCCGTCCTTAGGTTTCAGCCCCAGCATTTT. Its protein product is CRAVLRFQPQHF.

This clonotype was seen at least ten times. The chain combines TRBV20-1 with TRBJ2-7; maybe TRBD1 (5 bases). Germline CDR1 is DFQATT and CDR2 is SNEGSKA (reference sequence). This CDR3 has 17 residues. The V end was cut by 1 base, the J end by 7 bases, with 26 bases between. Written as DNA, the CDR3 is TGCAGTGCTAGAGTTCGATCCAGGACACCTATTTTGGGAGAGCAGTACTTC. Encoded protein: CSARVRSRTPILGEQYF.

With respect to this clonotype: The junction differs from germline at one of its ends, possibly a read error. This chain joins TRBV5-1 and TRBJ2-2, with D perhaps given as TRBD1 or TRBD2 (5 bases each). Germline V gives CDR1 SGHRS, CDR2 YFSETQ. This CDR3 has 16 residues. DNA for the CDR3: TGTGCCAGCAGCGAGGGGACCGTTACGAACACCGGGGAGCTGTTTTTT. Its translation: CASSEGTVTNTGELFF.

This clonotype was picked up many times. V is TRBV6-5 and J is TRBJ2-5; D may match TRBD1 or TRBD2 (5 bases each). V lost 10 bases to trimming and J lost 7 bases, with 13 bases between them. Germline CDR1 MNHEY, CDR2 SVGAGI. The CDR3 sequence is 11 residues long. As DNA, the CDR3 is TGTGCCACCGGTTGGGACGGGACCCAGTACTTC. Encoded protein: CATGWDGTQYF.

This clonotype was seen at least ten times. The rearrangement joins TRBV12-3 or TRBV12-4 to TRBJ1-2; D gene uncertain. The CDR3 runs 14 residues. V dropped 3 bases and J dropped 0 bases, with 8 bases sitting between them. The CDR3 sequence: CASSLDVANYGYTF. DNA for the CDR3: TGTGCCAGCAGTTTGGACGTAGCTAACTATGGCTACACCTTC.

This clonotype was seen many times. This chain connects TRBV12-3 or TRBV12-4 to TRBJ2-3, with 10 bases that match TRBD2. The CDR3 totals 16 residues. The trim removed 2 bases at V and 4 bases at J, leaving 6 bases unmatched. As DNA, the CDR3 is TGTGCCAGCAGTTTATGGCTAGCGGGGGCCGCAGATACGCAGTATTTT. Encoded protein: CASSLWLAGAADTQYF.

This clonotype was seen ten or more times. The chain links TRBV7-8 to TRBJ2-3; 13 bases agree with TRBD2. Germline-derived CDR1 and CDR2 are SGHVS and FQNEAQ. The CDR3 is made up of 17 amino acids. V lost 1 base and J lost 1; bases outside the gene matches: 2. In DNA, the CDR3 is TGTGCCAGCAGCTTAGTACTAGCGGGGGGGCGCACAGATACGCAGTATTTT. Protein product: CASSLVLAGGRTDTQYF.

This clonotype has just a few counts. CDR3 bases: TGCAGTGCTAGTCACGGACAGGGGGGGCAAGAGACCCAGTACTTC. This gives the protein CSASHGQGGQETQYF. The gene calls are TRBV20-1 and TRBJ2-5; 10 bases map to TRBD1. Germline V lookup: CDR1 DFQATT, CDR2 SNEGSKA (reference sequence). V lost 3 bases to trimming and J lost 2 bases; unmatched junction nucleotides: 6. The CDR3 spans 15 residues.

This clonotype was seen many times. The chain joins TRBV5-5 to TRBJ2-7; 7 bases map to TRBD1. Germline CDR1 SGHKS, CDR2 YYEKEE (reference sequence). Trimming took 2 bases from V and 3 from J; bases not matched to a gene: 2. The CDR3 has 13 amino acids. CDR3 region: CASSLGGVYEQYF. CDR3 DNA: TGTGCCAGCAGCTTAGGGGGCGTCTACGAGCAGTACTTC.

This clonotype turned up a few times. A much more abundant neighbour one base away suggests this may be a read error. Here the CDR3 DNA reads TGTGCCAGCAGCCCCACCTGGTACAATGAGCAGTTCTTC. Translating gives CASSPTWYNEQFF. V usage is TRBV28 and J usage is TRBJ2-1; no firm D call. CDR3 length: 13 amino acids. V lost 6 bases and J lost 4, with 10 bases in between. Germline-derived CDR1 and CDR2 are MDHEN and SYDVKM.

This clonotype has ten or more counts. The chain joins TRBV5-1 to TRBJ2-3; 12 positions agree with TRBD2. V lost 0 bases to trimming and J lost 5 bases; unmatched junction nucleotides: 4. CDR3 size: 16 residues. The germline V gene encodes CDR1 SGHRS and CDR2 YFSETQ. DNA for the CDR3: TGCGCCAGCAGCTTGGGCCCGACTAGCGGGGGAGATACGCAGTATTTT. Translated, it gives CASSLGPTSGGDTQYF.

This clonotype was seen ten or more times. The V call is TRBV9, the J call TRBJ1-1; D may be TRBD1 (6 bases). With 0 bases removed from V and 4 bases from J, the gap between germline ends came to 13 bases. Germline assignment: CDR1 SGDLS and CDR2 YYNGEE. The CDR3 contains 15 residues. This CDR3 reads CASSVDGGLSTEAFF. In DNA form, the CDR3 reads TGTGCCAGCAGCGTAGACGGGGGGCTCAGCACTGAAGCTTTCTTT.

This clonotype occurred many times. This chain connects TRBV20-1 to TRBJ2-5; 8 bases agree with TRBD2. The germline V gene encodes CDR1 DFQATT and CDR2 SNEGSKA (reference sequence). Germline trimming cut 0 bases from V and 2 bases from J; bases unmatched to any gene: 5. This CDR3 region has 15 residues. CDR3 loop: CSARELAGLQETQYF. The CDR3 DNA reads as TGCAGTGCTAGAGAATTAGCGGGGTTACAAGAGACCCAGTACTTC.

In this sample, this clonotype turned up many times. CDR3 sequence reads: CATRTEMNTEAFF. The CDR3 bases are TGTGCCACGAGGACAGAGATGAACACTGAAGCTTTCTTT. The J gene is TRBJ1-1, the V gene TRBV12-3 or TRBV12-4; possible D gene TRBD1, 6 bases. This CDR3 comprises 13 residues. V was clipped by 10 bases and J by 0 bases, with 12 bases between them.

In its sample, this clonotype was seen many times. The chain has TRBV7-2 and TRBJ2-7; D may be TRBD1 (6 bases). The CDR3 has 12 amino acids. Trimming shortened V by 1 base and J by 7 bases, and 8 bases separated the two germline ends. CDR1 and CDR2 from the germline V gene are SGHTA and FQGNSA. This CDR3 reads CASSLGDTEQYF. CDR3 DNA sequence: TGTGCCAGCAGCTTAGGGGACACGGAGCAGTACTTC. Based on the CDR3 plus reference TRBV7-2 and TRBJ2-7, the full variable domain is GAGVSQSPSNKVTEKGKDVELRCDPISGHTALYWYRQSLGQGLEFLIYFQGNSAPDKSGLPSDRFSAERTGGSVSTLTIQRTQQEDSAVYLCASSLGDTEQYFGPGTRLTVT.

This clonotype has ten or more counts. The rearrangement uses TRBV6-5 and TRBJ1-1; D gene unclear. Trimming cost V 5 bases and J 1 base, with 8 bases left between them. The CDR3 is made up of 13 amino acids. Germline V gene data show CDR1 as MNHEY and CDR2 as SVGAGI. CDR3 DNA sequence: TGTGCCAGCAGTCCGGGGTGGAACACTGAAGCTTTCTTT. It yields the protein CASSPGWNTEAFF.